The 16 T cell receptor beta chains presented below share a single source sample, sequenced in a study of T cells in Graves' hyperthyroidism and ophthalmopathy. From RNA transcripts, TCR beta CDR3 regions were amplified. With the HTBI primer set, the TCR CDR3 went through a first round of RT-PCR. TCRdb independently ran MiXCR on the multiplex PCR reads; one entry per CDR3 protein. The repertoire holds 300,000 to 350,000 distinct CDR3 sequences, 14% seen once, with roughly 25% in the top ten. The sequenced sample was blood. Receptors were obtained from a woman between 25 and 40 years old with Graves' hyperthyroidism.

The gene calls are TRBV3-1 and TRBJ2-7; 8 bases agree with TRBD1. Looked up from germline, CDR1 is LGHDT and CDR2 is YNNKEL (reference sequence). The trim removed 4 bases at V and 0 bases at J, leaving 14 bases unmatched. This CDR3 comprises 18 residues. CDR3 in amino acids: CASSRDRGNSRDSYEQYF. The CDR3 DNA reads as TGTGCCAGCAGCCGCGACAGGGGCAACTCTCGAGACTCCTACGAGCAGTACTTC.

This sequence joins TRBV12-5 and TRBJ1-2; D is ambiguous. The CDR3 runs to 14 residues. Trimming removed 1 base from V and 7 bases from J, with 13 bases in between. Germline V gives CDR1 LGHNT, CDR2 FRNRAP. The CDR3 DNA is TGTGCTAGTGGTTTGGCCCCCCAGGCAGGTGGCTACACCTTC. This sequence encodes CASGLAPQAGGYTF.

This clonotype was detected only a few times. The chain employs TRBV15 and TRBJ1-2; D possibly corresponds to TRBD1 (5 bases). This CDR3 comprises 15 residues. Trimming left V 1 base short and J 1 base short, with 10 bases between. Germline V gene lookup returns CDR1 LNHNV and CDR2 YYDKDF (reference sequence). The CDR3, as DNA: TGTGCCACCAGCAGAGGGGTCGACAGTAACTATGGCTACACCTTC. Protein product: CATSRGVDSNYGYTF.

The rearrangement links TRBV5-1 to TRBJ2-2, with a weak D call TRBD2 (6 bases). Germline-derived CDR1 and CDR2 are SGHRS and YFSETQ. The CDR3 runs to 14 residues. V lost 4 bases and J lost 6, with 13 bases in between. The CDR3 DNA reads as TGCGCCAGCAGCCCTGGACTACCCCCCGGGGAGCTGTTTTTT. Protein: CASSPGLPPGELFF.

The chain combines TRBV6-2 or TRBV6-3 with TRBJ2-1; D remains ambiguous. Germline CDR1 and CDR2: MNHEY and SVGEGT. The ends were cut back, 2 bases at V and 6 bases at J, with 14 bases in the middle. The CDR3 spans 15 residues. CDR3: CASSYEAKWGNEQFF. CDR3 in DNA: TGTGCCAGCAGTTACGAGGCCAAGTGGGGCAATGAGCAGTTCTTC.

The rearrangement uses TRBV4-3 and TRBJ2-7; the match to TRBD1 covers 7 bases. Losses at the gene ends were 2 bases for V and 0 bases for J; bases not matched to a gene: 10. The CDR3 extends over 17 amino acids. The germline CDR1 and CDR2 sequences are LGHNA and YSLEER. The CDR3, as DNA: TGCGCCAGCAGCCAAAGTTACAGGGGCGTCCTCTCCTACGAGCAGTACTTC. It yields the protein CASSQSYRGVLSYEQYF.

In its sample, this clonotype was seen many times. The CDR3 spells CASNKPGTGNTGELFF. In nucleotides, the CDR3 is TGTGCCAGCAACAAACCGGGGACAGGGAACACCGGGGAGCTGTTTTTT. V usage is TRBV2 and J usage is TRBJ2-2, with 8 bases fitting TRBD1. V lost 7 bases and J lost 1; bases outside the gene matches: 8. Per the germline V gene, CDR1 is SNHLY and CDR2 is FYNNEI. This CDR3 comprises 16 residues.

There are many counts of this clonotype. The chain couples TRBV11-2 to TRBJ1-2; 8 nucleotides agree with TRBD1. The CDR3 contains 15 residues. Germline lookup yields CDR1 SGHAT and CDR2 FQNNGV. V was pared by 3 bases and J by 4 bases, with 7 bases of the junction left unmatched. CDR3 DNA: TGTGCCAGCAGCTTTGTACAGGGGGAGCCCTATGGCTACACCTTC. The encoded protein is CASSFVQGEPYGYTF.

This sequence joins TRBV7-6 and TRBJ2-2; D possibly matches TRBD1 or TRBD2 (5 bases each). Deletions cut 1 base from V and 4 bases from J, with 13 bases between. Germline V gene data show CDR1 as SGHVS and CDR2 as FNYEAQ. This CDR3 comprises 16 residues. CDR3 sequence reads: CASSLEVRAGTGELFF. In DNA form, the CDR3 reads TGTGCCAGCAGCTTAGAGGTCAGGGCGGGCACCGGGGAGCTGTTTTTT.

This clonotype was seen many times. DNA for the CDR3: TGTGCCAGCAGTTACTCGAAAGAGACCCAGTACTTC. Residues: CASSYSKETQYF. The chain carries TRBV6-5 and TRBJ2-5; D not resolved. With 0 bases removed from V and 3 bases from J, the gap between germline ends came to 2 bases. Per the germline V gene, CDR1 is MNHEY and CDR2 is SVGAGI. This CDR3 is 12 amino acids long.

The chain combines TRBV15 with TRBJ2-5, with no clear D. The CDR3 extends over 14 amino acids. V lost 1 base and J lost 2, with 8 bases in between. CDR1 and CDR2 (germline): LNHNV, YYDKDF (reference sequence). The DNA for the CDR3 is TGTGCCACCAGCAGAGTTCAGGTGCAAGAGACCCAGTACTTC. Translating gives CATSRVQVQETQYF. Full variable domain (outside the CDR3, taken from reference TRBV15 and TRBJ2-5): DAMVIQNPRYQVTQFGKPVTLSCSQTLNHNVMYWYQQKSSQAPKLLFHYYDKDFNNEADTPDNFQSRRPNTSFCFLDIRSPGLGDTAMYLCATSRVQVQETQYFGPGTRLLVL.

This clonotype was recorded at least ten times. The V call is TRBV27, the J call TRBJ2-3; possible D gene TRBD2, 6 bases. The CDR3 sequence is 15 residues long. The ends were cut back, 6 bases at V and 1 base at J, with 14 bases in the middle. Germline V CDR1 and CDR2: MNHEY, SMNVEV (reference sequence). The CDR3 DNA is TGTGCCAGCAGGAACTTAGCGGCGCGCACAGATACGCAGTATTTT. Residues: CASRNLAARTDTQYF.

The V call is TRBV10-3, the J call TRBJ2-1, with 7 bases matching TRBD2. Looked up from germline, CDR1 is ENHRY and CDR2 is SYGVKD. The CDR3 has 17 amino acids. With V trimmed by 7 bases and J by 0 bases, 12 bases remained unmatched. The CDR3 loop reads CAIKAPSGPNSYNEQFF. CDR3 DNA: TGTGCCATCAAGGCGCCTAGCGGACCCAACTCCTACAATGAGCAGTTCTTC.

This clonotype has a handful of counts. Written as DNA, the CDR3 is TGTGCCAGCAGCTTAGACGCGGGGACACCCAACACTGAAGCTTTCTTT. It encodes CASSLDAGTPNTEAFF. This chain links TRBV7-8 with TRBJ1-1, with a tentative D call TRBD1 (6 bases). V lost 1 base and J lost 2, with 14 bases in between. The CDR3 covers 16 residues. Germline values: CDR1 SGHVS, CDR2 FQNEAQ.

The chain carries TRBV6-2 or TRBV6-3 and TRBJ1-4; no definite D call. CDR3 length: 12 residues. V gave up 2 bases and J gave up 11 bases, with 9 bases separating them. Per the germline V gene, CDR1 is MNHEY and CDR2 is SVGEGT. The CDR3 protein is CASSYEGDKLFF. The CDR3 DNA reads as TGTGCCAGCAGTTACGAAGGAGATAAACTGTTTTTT.

V is TRBV2 and J is TRBJ2-3; TRBD1 matches at 8 bases. Germline values: CDR1 SNHLY, CDR2 FYNNEI. This CDR3 is built from 14 residues. The V segment lost 8 bases and the J segment 1 base; nucleotides outside the gene matches: 5. The CDR3 bases are TGTGCCAGCTGGGGCAGGGGGCGCACAGATACGCAGTATTTT. It is translated as CASWGRGRTDTQYF.